This TCR beta chain was recovered during a study of patients and donors after allogeneic stem cell transplantation. TCRdb re-called the RT-PCR reads through MiXCR, storing one row per CDR3 protein. The repertoire holds some 880,000 distinct CDR3 sequences, with about a sixth as singletons. This clonotype has only a few counts. Sequencing was performed on blood, either unsorted or a sorted T cell fraction (not recorded which). The receptor's source is a human donor who was either an allogeneic HSCT recipient or a stem cell or donor lymphocyte infusion donor (not recorded which). It is not recorded whose cells these are; they may come from a transplant donor.

In DNA form, the CDR3 reads TGTGCCAGCGGGGGGCTAGCGGGAGGGCCCTACGAGCAGTACTTC. Its translation: CASGGLAGGPYEQYF. The V call is TRBV25-1, the J call TRBJ2-7, with TRBD2 matching over 12 bases. CDR3 length: 15 residues. J gave up 2 bases and V 8 bases, and 7 bases lay outside the gene matches. The V gene's germline CDR1 is MGHDK and CDR2 SYGVNS.